This is a list of T cell receptor beta chains from one sample in a study of OX40 agonist ivuxolimab in advanced cancers. Sequenced by immunoSEQ multiplex PCR; TCRdb stores in-frame clones only, minus some. This table has roughly 35,000 clones, roughly 80% appearing once. The sample in question was CD4+ or CD8+ T cells sorted from blood, obtained in a trial of the OX40 agonist ivuxolimab. The receptors were sampled from an adult with an advanced solid tumor such as melanoma, head and neck, liver or kidney cancer. CDR3s include the opening cysteine and the closing phenylalanine or tryptophan. The D gene is left open where the match is weak. Size is omitted from some rows. Given values are once, few, many or a class for expanded clones.

TRBJ1-2 . . TRBV27 TGTGCCAGCAGTCCCACCGGACCCGGAGAGGGCTACACCTTC CASSPTGPGEGYTF
TRBJ2-1 . . TRBV6-5 TGTGCCAGCAGCACCCCTCCTAGGAATGAGCAGTTCTTC CASSTPPRNEQFF
TRBJ2-3 . . TRBV2 TGTGCCAGCAGTGAAGAATGGACGATCCTTTCTAGCACAGATACGCAGTATTTT CASSEEWTILSSTDTQYF
TRBJ1-6 . . TRBV6-5 TGTGCCAGCAGTTACGGGGCAGGGTGGGATAATTCACCCCTCCACTTT CASSYGAGWDNSPLHF
TRBJ2-6 . . TRBV19 TGTGCCAGTAGTAGAAGTCCATCTGGGGCCAACGTCCTGACTTTC CASSRSPSGANVLTF
TRBJ2-2 . . TRBV5-1 TGCGCCAGCTGGCGGTACACCGGGGAGCTGTTTTTT CASWRYTGELFF
TRBJ2-7 . . TRBV6-5 TGTGCCAGCAGTTACGACCTGAACTACGAGCAGTACTTC CASSYDLNYEQYF
TRBJ1-6 TRBD1 once TRBV6-1 TGTGCCAGCAGAGCCCCCGGGACAGTAAATTCACCCCTCCACTTT CASRAPGTVNSPLHF
TRBJ1-4 TRBD1 . TRBV27 TGTGCCAGCAGTTCACAGGGGCGACATGAAAAACTGTTTTTT CASSSQGRHEKLFF
TRBJ1-1 TRBD1 . TRBV2 TGTGCCAGCACTCTGACAGGGGGCACTGAAGCTTTCTTT CASTLTGGTEAFF
TRBJ2-3 . . TRBV7-3 TGTGCCAGCAGCCATGACAGCACAGATACGCAGTATTTT CASSHDSTDTQYF
TRBJ2-2 TRBD1 . TRBV19 TGTGCCAGTTCCTGGGACAGCTCCACCGGGGAGCTGTTTTTT CASSWDSSTGELFF
TRBJ1-2 . . TRBV6-1 TGTGCCAGCAGTGAAGGCAGGGGCTATGGCTACACCTTC CASSEGRGYGYTF
TRBJ1-2 TRBD1 . TRBV6-1 TGTGCCAGCAGCGCAGGGGGCTGGCCGGGTGGCTACACCTTC CASSAGGWPGGYTF
TRBJ2-3 TRBD1 . TRBV6-6 TGTGCCAGCAGTTCGGAACAGGGGCTCGCAGATACGCAGTATTTT CASSSEQGLADTQYF
TRBJ2-2 . . TRBV30 TGTGCCTGGAGCACGGGAAGCACCGGGGAGCTGTTTTTT CAWSTGSTGELFF
TRBJ1-2 . . TRBV6-5 TGTGCCAGCAGTTACTCCTTCAGGGGCCATTATGGCTACACCTTC CASSYSFRGHYGYTF
TRBJ2-3 TRBD2 . TRBV11-2 TGTGCCAGCATCGGGGGGATCAACCCCACAGATACGCAGTATTTT CASIGGINPTDTQYF
TRBJ2-2 . . TRBV30 TGTGCCTGGAGTGGGGTCGTGGGTACCGGGGAGCTGTTTTTT CAWSGVVGTGELFF
TRBJ1-1 . . TRBV9 TGTGCCAGCAGCGTTACAAAGACACCGAACACTGAAGCTTTCTTT CASSVTKTPNTEAFF
TRBJ2-3 . . TRBV28 TGTGCCAGTCATGCTGAGGGTTTATCGGCAGATACGCAGTATTTT CASHAEGLSADTQYF
TRBJ1-5 . . TRBV6-1 TGTGCCAGCAGTGAAACACCAACAGAGTTGAATCAGCCCCAGCATTTT CASSETPTELNQPQHF
TRBJ1-2 . . TRBV18 TGTGCCAGCTCCAGAAACTATGGCTACACCTTC CASSRNYGYTF
TRBJ2-2 . . TRBV25-1 TGTGCCAGTCAGCACCCGAACACCGGGGAGCTGTTTTTT CASQHPNTGELFF
TRBJ2-1 TRBD2 . TRBV5-1 TGCGCCAGCAGCTTCCGGACTAGCCCCCACAATGAGCAGTTCTTC CASSFRTSPHNEQFF
TRBJ1-2 . few TRBV6-1 TGTGCCAGCAGTGAAAAGACCTTTACACCCCGCTTCACCTTC CASSEKTFTPRFTF
TRBJ2-7 . . TRBV5-1 TGCGCCAGCAGCTTGGGTATCGGGGGGCAGCGATCCTACGAGCAGTACTTC CASSLGIGGQRSYEQYF
TRBJ2-2 . . TRBV5-1 TGCGCCAGCAGCTTTCGGGAGAGAAACACCGGGGAGCTGTTTTTT CASSFRERNTGELFF
TRBJ1-2 . . TRBV4-1 TGCGCCAGCAGCTCCATTGGTTGGGGCTATGGCTACACCTTC CASSSIGWGYGYTF
TRBJ1-5 TRBD1 few TRBV2 TGTGCCAGCAGTGGGCAGGGGGCACGCCAGCCCCAGCATTTT CASSGQGARQPQHF
TRBJ2-1 TRBD2 . TRBV2 TGTGCCAGCACCCGGCGGGGGGCCCCTACCAATGAGCAGTTCTTC CASTRRGAPTNEQFF
TRBJ1-2 . . TRBV4-1 TGCGCCAGCAGCCAAGTTGGGGAAAGGCAGAAGGGCTACACCTTC CASSQVGERQKGYTF
TRBJ2-3 . few TRBV30 TGTGCCTGGAGTGAAGTCGGGTTGTGGGGGGGCACAGATACGCAGTATTTT CAWSEVGLWGGTDTQYF
TRBJ1-6 . . TRBV19 TGTGCCAGCCTCCTCAGGGGAGGGAATTCACCCCTCCACTTT CASLLRGGNSPLHF
TRBJ2-6 . . TRBV19 TGTGCCAGTAGTATGGGCGTCTCTGGGGCCAACGTCCTGACTTTC CASSMGVSGANVLTF
TRBJ2-5 . . TRBV2 TGTGCCAGCAGTGAATCGGGAGTGGGGTCGGAGACCCAGTACTTC CASSESGVGSETQYF
TRBJ1-1 . . TRBV6-1 TGTGCCAGTATTTCTGGGACCTGGAACACTGAAGCTTTCTTT CASISGTWNTEAFF
TRBJ2-1 TRBD2 few TRBV28 TGTGCCAGCACTCGGACTAGCGGGGGAGTCAATGAGCAGTTCTTC CASTRTSGGVNEQFF
TRBJ2-3 TRBD2 . TRBV7-8 TGTGCCAGCAGCTTAGGGACTAGCGGGACCACAGATACGCAGTATTTT CASSLGTSGTTDTQYF
TRBJ1-6 . . TRBV6-1 TGTGCCAGCAGTGACGGGGGATATTCACCCCTCCACTTT CASSDGGYSPLHF
TRBJ2-6 . once TRBV30 TGTGCCTGGGAACTTTCAGGGGCCAACGTCCTGACTTTC CAWELSGANVLTF
TRBJ1-1 . . TRBV5-1 TGCGCCAGCAGCTTACAGCCACCAAACACTGAAGCTTTCTTT CASSLQPPNTEAFF
TRBJ1-5 TRBD1 few TRBV23-1 TGCGCCAGCAGTCAATCCGTCGGGACAGGGTCAGAGACCCAGCATTTT CASSQSVGTGSETQHF
TRBJ2-1 TRBD1 . TRBV28 TGTGCCAGCAGTTTAAACAGGGGATACAATGAGCAGTTCTTC CASSLNRGYNEQFF
TRBJ2-7 . . TRBV9 TGTGCCAGCAGCGTAGAAACGGGAGAACTGCTGGACGAGCAGTACTTC CASSVETGELLDEQYF
TRBJ1-2 . . TRBV28 TGTGCCAGCAGTTTGGCAGGGGTTGACTATGGCTACACCTTC CASSLAGVDYGYTF
TRBJ2-1 TRBD2 . TRBV28 TGTGCCAGCAGTTTACCCCTAGCGGGAGGGCCTCTTGAGCAGTTCTTC CASSLPLAGGPLEQFF
TRBJ2-3 . . TRBV12-2 TGTGCAAGTCGCCGTCAGACTAGCGGGGGGGCCGGCGGAAGCACAGATACGCAGTATTTT CASRRQTSGGAGGSTDTQYF
TRBJ2-5 TRBD2 . TRBV6-6 TGTGCCAGCAGTTGGACTAGCGGATTACAAGAGACCCAGTACTTC CASSWTSGLQETQYF
TRBJ2-5 . few TRBV10-3 TGTGCCATCAGTGAACAGATCCTAGAGACCCAGTACTTC CAISEQILETQYF